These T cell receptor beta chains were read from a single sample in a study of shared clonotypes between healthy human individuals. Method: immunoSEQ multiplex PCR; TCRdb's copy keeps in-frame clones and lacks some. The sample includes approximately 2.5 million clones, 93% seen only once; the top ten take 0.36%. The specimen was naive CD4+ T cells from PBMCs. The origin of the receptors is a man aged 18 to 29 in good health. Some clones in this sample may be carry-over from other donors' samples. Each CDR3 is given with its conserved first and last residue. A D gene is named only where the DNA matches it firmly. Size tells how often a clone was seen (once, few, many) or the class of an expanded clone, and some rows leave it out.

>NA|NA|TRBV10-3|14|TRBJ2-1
TGTGCCATCAGCGGACGGAACTCCTACAATGAGCAGTTCTTC
CAISGRNSYNEQFF
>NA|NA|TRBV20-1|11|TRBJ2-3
TGCAGTGCGAAATACACAGATACGCAGTATTTT
CSAKYTDTQYF
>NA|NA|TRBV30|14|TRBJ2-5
TGTGCCTGGGACCCTACGGGCAGCCAAGAGACCCAGTACTTC
CAWDPTGSQETQYF
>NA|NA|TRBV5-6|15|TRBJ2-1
TGTGCCAGCAGCCTGTACCGGAGCTCCTACAATGAGCAGTTCTTC
CASSLYRSSYNEQFF
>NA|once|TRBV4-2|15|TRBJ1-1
TGTGCCAGCAGCCGACCGACGGGACTGAACACTGAAGCTTTCTTT
CASSRPTGLNTEAFF
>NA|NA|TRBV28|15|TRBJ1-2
TGTGCCAGCAGTTTATCTTTACAGGCTTCCTATGGCTACACCTTC
CASSLSLQASYGYTF
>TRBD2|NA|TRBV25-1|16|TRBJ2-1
TGTGCCAGCAGTGAATGGTCGGGAGGTTCCTACAATGAGCAGTTCTTC
CASSEWSGGSYNEQFF
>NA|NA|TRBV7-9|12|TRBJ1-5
TGTGCCAGCAGCCGAACGGATCAGCCCCAGCATTTT
CASSRTDQPQHF
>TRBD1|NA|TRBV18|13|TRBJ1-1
TGTGCCAGCTCACTCGGGACAGAGGCTGAAGCTTTCTTT
CASSLGTEAEAFF
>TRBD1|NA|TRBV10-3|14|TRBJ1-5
TGTGCCATCAGTGCGGGGACAGATAATCAGCCCCAGCATTTT
CAISAGTDNQPQHF